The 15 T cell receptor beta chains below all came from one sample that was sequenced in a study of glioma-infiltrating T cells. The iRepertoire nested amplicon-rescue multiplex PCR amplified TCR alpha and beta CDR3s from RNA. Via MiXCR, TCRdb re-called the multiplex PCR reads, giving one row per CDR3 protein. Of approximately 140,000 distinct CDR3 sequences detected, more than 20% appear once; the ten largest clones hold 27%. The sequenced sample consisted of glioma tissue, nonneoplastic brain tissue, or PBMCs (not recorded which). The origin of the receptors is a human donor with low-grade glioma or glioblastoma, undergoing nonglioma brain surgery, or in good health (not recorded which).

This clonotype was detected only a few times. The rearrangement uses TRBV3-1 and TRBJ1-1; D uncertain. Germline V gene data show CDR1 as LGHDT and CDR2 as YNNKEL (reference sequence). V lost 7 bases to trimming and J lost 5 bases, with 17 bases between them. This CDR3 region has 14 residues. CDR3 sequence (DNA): TGTGCCAGCATTTCAAGGGTCGACGGGACTGAAGCTTTCTTT. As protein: CASISRVDGTEAFF.

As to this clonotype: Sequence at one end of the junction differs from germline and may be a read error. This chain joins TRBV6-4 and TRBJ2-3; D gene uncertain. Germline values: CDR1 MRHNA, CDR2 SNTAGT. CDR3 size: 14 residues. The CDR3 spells CASGAGFSRDTQYF. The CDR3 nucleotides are TGTGCCAGCGGTGCCGGGTTTAGCAGAGATACGCAGTATTTT.

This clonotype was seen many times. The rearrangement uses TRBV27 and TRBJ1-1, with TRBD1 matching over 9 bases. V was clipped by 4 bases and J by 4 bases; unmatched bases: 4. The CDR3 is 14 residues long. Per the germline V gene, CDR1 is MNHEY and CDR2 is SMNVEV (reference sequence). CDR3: CASSSGTGFTEAFF. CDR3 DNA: TGTGCCAGCAGTTCCGGGACAGGGTTCACTGAAGCTTTCTTT.

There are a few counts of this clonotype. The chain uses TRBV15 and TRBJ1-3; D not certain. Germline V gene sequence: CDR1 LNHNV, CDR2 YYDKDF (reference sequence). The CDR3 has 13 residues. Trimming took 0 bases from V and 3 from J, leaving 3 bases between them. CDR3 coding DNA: TGTGCCACCAGCAGAGATCGTGGAAACACCATATATTTT. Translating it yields CATSRDRGNTIYF.

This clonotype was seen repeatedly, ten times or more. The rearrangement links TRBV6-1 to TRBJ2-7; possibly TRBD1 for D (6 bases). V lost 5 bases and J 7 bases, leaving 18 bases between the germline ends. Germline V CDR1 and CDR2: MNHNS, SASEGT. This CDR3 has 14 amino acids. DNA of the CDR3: TGTGCCAGCAGTATGTCACCGGGACAAGGGGAGCAGTACGTC. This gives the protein CASSMSPGQGEQYV.

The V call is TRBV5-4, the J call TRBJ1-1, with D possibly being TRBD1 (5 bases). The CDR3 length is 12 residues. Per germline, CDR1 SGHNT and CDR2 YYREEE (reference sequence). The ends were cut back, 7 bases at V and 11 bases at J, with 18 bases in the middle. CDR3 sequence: CASGQSGREAFF. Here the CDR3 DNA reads TGTGCCAGCGGACAATCGGGCCGAGAGGCTTTCTTT.

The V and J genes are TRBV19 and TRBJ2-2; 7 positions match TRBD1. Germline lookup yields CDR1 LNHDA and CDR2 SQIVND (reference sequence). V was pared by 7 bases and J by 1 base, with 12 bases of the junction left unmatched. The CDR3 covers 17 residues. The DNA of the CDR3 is TGTGCCAGTAACAACGGTCCCGGGACAGAGAACACCGGGGAGCTGTTTTTT. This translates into CASNNGPGTENTGELFF.

In nucleotides, the CDR3 is TGTGCCAGCAGCTTAGTCCCGACAGCCGGCGAGACCCAGTACTTC. Translation: CASSLVPTAGETQYF. The chain combines TRBV7-2 with TRBJ2-5, with a tentative D call TRBD1 (5 bases). The CDR3 has 15 amino acids. CDR1 is SGHTA and CDR2 is FQGNSA in the germline V gene. Deletions cut 1 base from V and 5 bases from J, with 14 bases between.

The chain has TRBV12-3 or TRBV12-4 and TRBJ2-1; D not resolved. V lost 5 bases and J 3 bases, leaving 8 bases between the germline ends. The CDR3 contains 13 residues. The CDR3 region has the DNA TGTGCCAGCAGTCCTCAGGACTACAATGAGCAGTTCTTC. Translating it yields CASSPQDYNEQFF.

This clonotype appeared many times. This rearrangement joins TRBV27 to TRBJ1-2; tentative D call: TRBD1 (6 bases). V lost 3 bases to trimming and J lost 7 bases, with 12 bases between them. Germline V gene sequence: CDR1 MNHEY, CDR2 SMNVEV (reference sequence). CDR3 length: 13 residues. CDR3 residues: CASSFPTGSGYTF. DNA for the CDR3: TGTGCCAGCAGTTTTCCCACAGGGAGTGGCTACACCTTC.

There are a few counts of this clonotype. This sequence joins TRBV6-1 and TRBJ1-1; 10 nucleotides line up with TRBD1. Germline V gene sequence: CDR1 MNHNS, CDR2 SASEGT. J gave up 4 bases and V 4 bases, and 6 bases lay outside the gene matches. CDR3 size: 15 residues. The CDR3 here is CASSARTGGITEAFF. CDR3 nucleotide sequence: TGTGCCAGCAGTGCCCGGACAGGGGGAATCACTGAAGCTTTCTTT.

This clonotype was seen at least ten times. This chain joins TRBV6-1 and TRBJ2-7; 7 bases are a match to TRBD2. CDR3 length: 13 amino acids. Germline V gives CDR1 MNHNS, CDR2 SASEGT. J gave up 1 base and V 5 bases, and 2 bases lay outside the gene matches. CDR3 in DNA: TGTGCCAGCAGTCGGGGGGTTTCCTACGAGCAGTACGTC. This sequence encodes CASSRGVSYEQYV.

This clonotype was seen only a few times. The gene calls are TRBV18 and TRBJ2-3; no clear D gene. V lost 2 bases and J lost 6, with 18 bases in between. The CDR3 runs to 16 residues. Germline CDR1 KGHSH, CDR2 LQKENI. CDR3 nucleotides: TGTGCCAGCTCACCAAGTAGGCAGGTAGTACTGGATACGCAGTATTTT. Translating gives CASSPSRQVVLDTQYF.

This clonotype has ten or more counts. CDR3 in amino acids: CASRTGGDEQFF. Here the CDR3 DNA reads TGTGCCAGCAGGACCGGGGGCGATGAGCAGTTCTTC. The chain has TRBV25-1 and TRBJ2-1; D possibly uses TRBD1 or TRBD2 (6 bases each). Germline V CDR1 and CDR2: MGHDK, SYGVNS. This CDR3 is built from 12 residues. The ends were cut back, 6 bases at V and 8 bases at J, with 11 bases in the middle. The full variable domain, in which reference TRBV25-1 and TRBJ2-1 provide the parts outside the CDR3, is EADIYQTPRYLVIGTGKKITLECSQTMGHDKMYWYQQDPGMELHLIHYSYGVNSTEKGDLSSESTVSRIRTEHFPLTLESARPSHTSQYLCASRTGGDEQFFGPGTRLTVL.

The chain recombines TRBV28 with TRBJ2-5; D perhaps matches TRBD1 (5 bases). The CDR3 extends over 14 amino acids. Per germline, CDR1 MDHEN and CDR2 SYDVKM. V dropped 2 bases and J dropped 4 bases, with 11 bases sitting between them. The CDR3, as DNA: TGTGCCAGCAGTTTAGCAGGGTCCCGAGAGACCCAGTACTTC. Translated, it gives CASSLAGSRETQYF.